This T cell receptor (beta chain) originates from a study of human T cells and chemical hapten exposure. About the research overall: Throughout a study of 20 to 30 weeks, patients underwent weekly scalp administration of diphenylcyclopropenone doses. Small differences in pooled library volume mainly drove the variation in TCR yields per sample.

Per the authors' pipeline: The number of TCRs in each sample had a median of approximately 93,000 and spanned about 20,000 to 700,000. MiXCR, run by TCRdb on the RACE reads, gives a single entry per CDR3 protein. The V and J calls and clone size are TCRdb's, not the authors'. The table records about 140,000 distinct CDR3 sequences, 12% of them present only once. Germline V lookup: CDR1 LNHDA, CDR2 SQIVND (reference sequence). V was pared by 9 bases and J by 0 bases, with 12 bases of the junction left unmatched. The CDR3 length is 18 residues. Time point: patch test 2, 6 weeks after DPC sensitization. The sample's treatment: therapeutic diphenylcyclopropenone sensitization with weekly scalp DPC. This clonotype showed up just a few times.

This receptor was identified in a woman in her 50s with alopecia areata. Some clones in this sample may be carry-over from other donors' samples. The sequences come from whole blood, collected in connection with sensitization to the hapten diphenylcyclopropenone (DPC). This rearrangement joins TRBV19 to TRBJ2-1; 12 bases are a match to TRBD1. The CDR3 region has the DNA TGTGCCAGCTCTCCCAAGGGGACAGGGGGCGCCTCCTACAATGAGCAGTTCTTC. It yields the protein CASSPKGTGGASYNEQFF.